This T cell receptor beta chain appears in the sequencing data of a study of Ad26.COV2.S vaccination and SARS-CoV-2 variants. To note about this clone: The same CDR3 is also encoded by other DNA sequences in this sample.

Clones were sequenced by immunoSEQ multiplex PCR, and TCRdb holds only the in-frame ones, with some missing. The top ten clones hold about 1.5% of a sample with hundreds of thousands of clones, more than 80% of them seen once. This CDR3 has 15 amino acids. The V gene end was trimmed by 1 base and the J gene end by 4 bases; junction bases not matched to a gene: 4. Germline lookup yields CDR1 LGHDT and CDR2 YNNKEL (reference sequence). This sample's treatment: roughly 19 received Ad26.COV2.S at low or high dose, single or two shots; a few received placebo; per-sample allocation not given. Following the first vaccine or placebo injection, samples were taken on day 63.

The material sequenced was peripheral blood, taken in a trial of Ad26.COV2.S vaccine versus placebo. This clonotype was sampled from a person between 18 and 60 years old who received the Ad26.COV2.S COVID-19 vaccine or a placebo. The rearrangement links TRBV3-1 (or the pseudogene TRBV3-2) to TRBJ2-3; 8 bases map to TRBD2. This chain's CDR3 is CASSQAGGPADTQYF. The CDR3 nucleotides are TGTGCCAGCAGCCAAGCGGGAGGGCCGGCAGATACGCAGTATTTT.